These T cell receptor beta chains were read from a single sample in a study of blood T cell repertoires in COVID-19. Only in-frame clones appear in the TCRdb table, and some are missing; sequencing was by immunoSEQ multiplex PCR. The sample lists about 190,000 clones; about 84% were seen once. The sample consisted of PBMCs or T cells enriched from blood (not recorded which). These receptors came from a man aged 40-49 years with acute COVID-19. Each CDR3 is given with its conserved first and last residue. D genes are given only for firm matches. A clone size is listed for some rows: how often the clone was seen (once, few, many), or a class if it is expanded.

d_call j_call clone_size v_call cdr3_aa cdr3_nt
NA TRBJ2-5 NA TRBV7-2 CASSPRGQETQYF TGTGCCAGCAGCCCTCGGGGGCAAGAGACCCAGTACTTC
NA TRBJ2-7 NA TRBV27 CASSTRATGYEQYF TGTGCCAGCAGTACTAGGGCCACGGGCTACGAGCAGTACTTC
NA TRBJ1-1 NA TRBV7-8 CASSQGVNTEAFF TGTGCCAGCAGCCAGGGAGTCAACACTGAAGCTTTCTTT
NA TRBJ2-7 once TRBV28 CASSSPRGFLYEQYF TGTGCCAGCAGTTCCCCCCGGGGTTTTCTCTACGAGCAGTACTTC
TRBD1 TRBJ2-7 NA TRBV19 CASSTDPGDRGYEQYF TGTGCCAGTAGTACCGACCCTGGGGACAGGGGCTACGAGCAGTACTTC
NA TRBJ1-1 few TRBV7-9 CASSLKGGTEAFF TGTGCCAGCAGCTTAAAGGGAGGGACTGAAGCTTTCTTT
NA TRBJ1-5 NA TRBV19 CASSPDRPNQPQHF TGTGCCAGTAGCCCGGACAGACCGAATCAGCCCCAGCATTTT
NA TRBJ1-6 NA TRBV7-9 CASSSAGTNYNSPLHF TGTGCCAGCAGCTCGGCAGGGACAAACTATAATTCACCCCTCCACTTT
NA TRBJ1-6 NA TRBV5-5 CASSSITGRVSPPLHF TGTGCCAGCAGTTCTATTACAGGGAGAGTCTCGCCACCCCTCCACTTT
TRBD2 TRBJ2-7 NA TRBV7-2 CASSSKREVSYEQYF TGTGCCAGCAGCTCGAAGCGGGAGGTCTCCTACGAGCAGTACTTC
NA TRBJ2-1 NA TRBV6-6 CASSYRGSHDEQFF TGTGCCAGCAGTTACCGGGGGTCCCACGATGAGCAGTTCTTC
TRBD1 TRBJ2-3 NA TRBV5-1 CASSLMGQGNTDTQYF TGCGCCAGCAGCTTGATGGGACAGGGGAATACAGATACGCAGTATTTT
NA TRBJ1-1 NA TRBV10-3 CAISEISTEAFF TGTGCCATCAGTGAAATTTCGACTGAAGCTTTCTTT